These 26 T cell receptor beta chains were sequenced from one sample in a study of blood T cells in healthy people across ages. Then a second PCR, running about 7 to 11 cycles, was carried out with a sample-barcoded 5' primer and a J-beta primer mix. One entry per CDR3 protein results from TCRdb running MiXCR on the 5' RACE reads. The table includes 800,000 or so distinct CDR3 sequences, 25% detected once. The sample also formed part of further work on T cells of mothers and their children.

The sequenced sample consisted of blood. These receptors were taken from a boy younger than 18 in good health.

The rearrangement uses TRBV27 and TRBJ1-1; D uncertain. Germline CDR1 and CDR2: MNHEY and SMNVEV (reference sequence). The CDR3 contains 15 residues. The V end lost 1 base, the J end lost 1 base, and 10 bases lay between the germline ends. CDR3 nucleotide sequence: TGTGCCAGCAGTTTATGGCCGTTATCGAACACTGAAGCTTTCTTT. Its protein product is CASSLWPLSNTEAFF.

A word on this clonotype: A read error may be the cause here, since a much bigger clone is one base away. V usage is TRBV20-1 and J usage is TRBJ1-5; no clear D gene. CDR3 length: 12 residues. V was shortened by 0 bases and J by 1 base, with 1 base between the two germline ends. The germline V gene encodes CDR1 DFQATT and CDR2 SNEGSKA (reference sequence). CDR3 loop: CSARESNQPQHF. The CDR3 DNA follows: TGCAGTGCTAGAGAAAGCAATCAGCCCCAGCATTTT.

V gene TRBV20-1 combines with J gene TRBJ2-3; a weak D match, TRBD2 (5 bases). Trimming removed 5 bases from V and 0 bases from J, with 15 bases in between. This CDR3 spans 15 amino acids. Germline CDR1 is DFQATT and CDR2 is SNEGSKA (reference sequence). The chain's CDR3 is CSASLPSGSTDTQYF. The CDR3 bases are TGCAGTGCTTCTCTACCCAGCGGTAGCACAGATACGCAGTATTTT.

The chain combines TRBV27 with TRBJ2-2; D ambiguous. The CDR3 contains 17 residues. V shed 2 bases and J shed 3 bases, with 16 bases lying between them. CDR1 and CDR2 from the germline V gene are MNHEY and SMNVEV (reference sequence). In DNA form, the CDR3 reads TGTGCCAGCAGTTTAAGGGTATCCTGGCGTGACACCGGGGAGCTGTTTTTT. This gives the protein CASSLRVSWRDTGELFF.

This chain uses TRBV6-4 with TRBJ2-3; 7 bases are shared with TRBD2. Trimming took 6 bases from V and 7 from J; bases not matched to a gene: 10. This CDR3 is built from 14 residues. CDR1 and CDR2 from the germline V gene are MRHNA and SNTAGT. CDR3: CASSEREAGNTQYF. The CDR3 nucleotides read TGTGCCAGCAGCGAACGGGAGGCGGGAAATACGCAGTATTTT.

This rearrangement joins TRBV29-1 to TRBJ2-4; the D gene is possibly TRBD1 (6 bases). Germline loops: CDR1 SQVTM, CDR2 ANQGSEA. V was pared by 3 bases and J by 9 bases, with 18 bases between. CDR3 size: 14 residues. CDR3 in DNA: TGCAGCGTTGAGTCAGAGACAGGTTCGGGCATTCAGTACTTC. This encodes CSVESETGSGIQYF.

This chain links TRBV15 with TRBJ2-2, with 7 positions matching TRBD2. Per the germline V gene, CDR1 is LNHNV and CDR2 is YYDKDF (reference sequence). The ends lost 5 bases at V and 0 bases at J; junction bases unmatched: 9. This CDR3 has 17 residues. CDR3: CATSPDLLAANTGELFF. CDR3 sequence (DNA): TGTGCCACCAGCCCAGACCTGCTAGCGGCGAACACCGGGGAGCTGTTTTTT. The full variable domain, with the rest looked up from reference TRBV15 and TRBJ2-2, is DAMVIQNPRYQVTQFGKPVTLSCSQTLNHNVMYWYQQKSSQAPKLLFHYYDKDFNNEADTPDNFQSRRPNTSFCFLDIRSPGLGDTAMYLCATSPDLLAANTGELFFGEGSRLTVL.

This clonotype has a handful of counts. The chain employs TRBV6-7 and TRBJ2-7; tentatively, D is TRBD1 (6 bases). TRBV6-7 is reported as an ORF; its role is uncertain. Trimming pared 6 bases from V and 0 bases from J, leaving 18 bases between. This CDR3 is 16 amino acids long. CDR3 protein: CASRPPDSRSSYEQYF. The DNA of the CDR3 is TGTGCCAGCAGGCCGCCGGACAGTAGGAGCTCCTACGAGCAGTACTTC.

The chain combines TRBV30 with TRBJ1-1, with TRBD1 matching over 10 bases. Germline trimming cut 3 bases from V and 3 bases from J; bases unmatched to any gene: 10. The CDR3 runs to 16 residues. In germline, CDR1 is GTSNPN, CDR2 SVGIG (reference sequence). The CDR3 reads CAWRRRDRGSDTEAFF. The CDR3 DNA reads TGTGCCTGGAGGCGCCGGGACAGGGGTTCGGACACTGAAGCTTTCTTT.

V gene TRBV18 combines with J gene TRBJ1-1, with D unclear. Trimming removed 0 bases from V and 4 bases from J, with 9 bases in between. The CDR3 covers 14 residues. Germline V lookup: CDR1 KGHSH, CDR2 LQKENI. CDR3 in amino acids: CASSPPGGSTEAFF. In DNA form, the CDR3 reads TGTGCCAGCTCACCACCGGGAGGGAGCACTGAAGCTTTCTTT.

The chain has TRBV5-1 and TRBJ2-5, with no clear D. V dropped 3 bases and J dropped 1 base, with 10 bases sitting between them. Germline-derived CDR1 and CDR2 are SGHRS and YFSETQ. This CDR3 has 14 residues. The CDR3 region is CASSSTRAQETQYF. The CDR3 nucleotides read TGCGCCAGCAGCTCTACCCGGGCCCAAGAGACCCAGTACTTC. Full variable domain (remainder filled in from reference TRBV5-1 and TRBJ2-5): KAGVTQTPRYLIKTRGQQVTLSCSPISGHRSVSWYQQTPGQGLQFLFEYFSETQRNKGNFPGRFSGRQFSNSRSEMNVSTLELGDSALYLCASSSTRAQETQYFGPGTRLLVL.

In its sample, this clonotype was seen a few times. The chain combines TRBV5-4 with TRBJ2-2; a weak D match, TRBD1 (7 bases). The CDR3 is 16 residues long. Germline assignment: CDR1 SGHNT and CDR2 YYREEE (reference sequence). V was trimmed by 6 bases and J by 0 bases, leaving 15 bases between them. The CDR3 is CASTLIRGANTGELFF. CDR3 nucleotide sequence: TGTGCCAGCACCTTAATCAGGGGGGCGAACACCGGGGAGCTGTTTTTT.

This clonotype was recorded a few times. The chain combines TRBV5-1 with TRBJ1-2, with TRBD1 matching 8 bases. V lost 4 bases to trimming and J lost 8 bases; unmatched junction nucleotides: 7. The CDR3 is made up of 13 amino acids. Per germline, CDR1 SGHRS and CDR2 YFSETQ. CDR3 coding DNA: TGCGCCAGCAGCCTGGGACAGGATGCAGGCTACACCTTC. Translated, it gives CASSLGQDAGYTF.

The chain uses TRBV2 and TRBJ2-5; the match to TRBD2 covers 13 bases. The tail of the sequence fits TRBJ2-1 better, so the J call may be wrong. In germline, CDR1 is SNHLY, CDR2 FYNNEI. The CDR3 loop spans 16 amino acids. The CDR3 region has the DNA TGTGCCAGCAGTGAAGACGGACTAGCGGGGGCAAATGAGCAGTTCTTC. Its translation is CASSEDGLAGANEQFF.

V is TRBV30 and J is TRBJ1-1, with TRBD1 matching 10 bases. This CDR3 comprises 16 residues. Germline CDR1 and CDR2: GTSNPN and SVGIG (reference sequence). J gave up 0 bases and V 2 bases, and 6 bases lay outside the gene matches. The chain's CDR3 is CAWSISGTGVNTEAFF. In DNA form, the CDR3 reads TGTGCCTGGAGTATTTCCGGGACAGGGGTGAACACTGAAGCTTTCTTT.

This chain connects TRBV20-1 to TRBJ2-3; D might be TRBD2 (5 bases). From germline, CDR1 is DFQATT and CDR2 SNEGSKA (reference sequence). The V end was cut by 6 bases, the J end by 6 bases, with 25 bases between. There are 16 residues in the CDR3. The CDR3 nucleotides read TGCAGTGCGCCAGGACTGGCAACCACAGATACGGATACGCAGTATTTT. Translation: CSAPGLATTDTDTQYF.

This clonotype was seen more than once but under ten times. The V gene is TRBV4-3, the J gene TRBJ2-5, with 7 bases identical to TRBD1. Germline values: CDR1 LGHNA, CDR2 YSLEER. The CDR3 totals 16 residues. Losses at the gene ends were 0 bases for V and 2 bases for J; bases not matched to a gene: 6. This chain's CDR3 is CASSQEGRGKQETQYF. CDR3 coding DNA: TGCGCCAGCAGCCAAGAAGGCAGGGGGAAACAAGAGACCCAGTACTTC.

As for this clonotype: The conserved phenylalanine or tryptophan normally closing the CDR3 is absent here, so this likely arose from a read error. V and J are TRBV6-1 and TRBJ2-3; D unresolved. The germline gives CDR1 MNHNS, CDR2 SASEGT. With 1 base removed from V and 2 bases from J, the gap between germline ends came to 13 bases. The CDR3 runs to 16 residues. The CDR3 DNA sequence: TGTGCCAGCAGTGAAGGAACAGTGGCGGTCACAGATACGCAGTATTTA. Its translation: CASSEGTVAVTDTQYL.

This sequence joins TRBV7-2 and TRBJ1-4; 11 bases are shared with TRBD1. Per germline, CDR1 SGHTA and CDR2 FQGNSA. This CDR3 has 14 residues. V was clipped by 7 bases and J by 6 bases; unmatched bases: 4. The CDR3 DNA is TGTGCCAGCACCCGGGACAGGGGGGATGAAAAACTGTTTTTT. Translation: CASTRDRGDEKLFF.

On this clonotype itself: Relative to the germline gene, one junction end is altered; a read error may explain this. This sequence joins TRBV15 and TRBJ2-7, with D possibly matching TRBD1 (5 bases). The CDR3 runs 14 residues. Germline V CDR1 and CDR2: LNHNV, YYDKDF (reference sequence). The CDR3 sequence: CATSREPGNYAQYF. CDR3 DNA sequence: TGTGCCACCAGCAGAGAACCAGGGAACTACGCGCAGTACTTC. The full variable domain, rest sourced from reference TRBV15 and TRBJ2-7, is DAMVIQNPRYQVTQFGKPVTLSCSQTLNHNVMYWYQQKSSQAPKLLFHYYDKDFNNEADTPDNFQSRRPNTSFCFLDIRSPGLGDTAMYLCATSREPGNYAQYFGPGTRLTVT.

This chain uses TRBV5-1 with TRBJ2-5, with D perhaps matching TRBD1 (5 bases). CDR3 length: 15 residues. Germline CDR1 and CDR2: SGHRS and YFSETQ. V lost 2 bases, J lost 1 base, and 12 bases lay in between. CDR3 coding DNA: TGCGCCAGCAGCTTACGACAGACAATCCAAGAGACCCAGTACTTC. Translating gives CASSLRQTIQETQYF.

Only a few counts were recorded for this clonotype. The junction does not match germline at one end; this may be a read error. This rearrangement joins TRBV12-3 or TRBV12-4 to TRBJ2-1; D is unresolved. The CDR3 extends over 16 amino acids. CDR3 DNA: TGTGCCAACAGTTTACCGACTGGGGATTTGTTGAATGAGCAGTTCTTC. It translates to CANSLPTGDLLNEQFF.

The chain recombines TRBV4-3 with TRBJ1-1; D gene uncertain. The CDR3 length is 14 residues. Germline CDR1 LGHNA, CDR2 YSLEER. Trimming took off 0 bases at V and 1 base at J, with 6 bases between the two ends. DNA of the CDR3: TGCGCCAGCAGCCAAGATCAGGCGAACACTGAAGCTTTCTTT. It translates to CASSQDQANTEAFF.

The gene calls are TRBV28 and TRBJ1-2, with unresolved D. The ends were cut back, 6 bases at V and 6 bases at J, with 5 bases in the middle. The CDR3 is 10 amino acids. The germline V gene has CDR1 MDHEN and CDR2 SYDVKM. The CDR3 region is CASRAHGYTF. The CDR3 DNA is TGTGCCAGCAGGGCCCATGGCTACACCTTC.

This clonotype was seen only a few times. The chain links TRBV20-1 to TRBJ2-2; weak D call: TRBD2 (6 bases). This CDR3 has 15 amino acids. V was cut by 3 bases and J by 4 bases, with 15 bases left in between. Per germline, CDR1 DFQATT and CDR2 SNEGSKA (reference sequence). The CDR3, as DNA: TGCAGTGCTAGTTACGGGGGATCGGGCACCGGGGAGCTGTTTTTT. It translates to CSASYGGSGTGELFF.

The V call is TRBV30, the J call TRBJ2-1, with D unresolved. Germline CDR1 and CDR2: GTSNPN and SVGIG (reference sequence). There are 12 residues in the CDR3. Trimming took off 4 bases at V and 1 base at J, with 5 bases between the two ends. In DNA, the CDR3 is TGTGCCTGGAAAGTATCCTACAATGAGCAGTTCTTC. As protein: CAWKVSYNEQFF. Complete variable domain (other parts from reference TRBV30 and TRBJ2-1): SQTIHQWPATLVQPVGSPLSLECTVEGTSNPNLYWYRQAAGRGLQLLFYSVGIGQISSEVPQNLSASRPQDRQFILSSKKLLLSDSGFYLCAWKVSYNEQFFGPGTRLTVL.